By its share, the clone carrying this TCR beta chain is medium-sized. The antigen is unknown. Because the library targeted alpha chains, this beta chain is an off-target read whose size means little. TCRdb redid the calling of the 5' RACE reads with MiXCR, one entry per CDR3 protein. The sample consists of about 15,000 distinct CDR3 sequences, 6.2% of them appearing once. CDR1 is LGHNT and CDR2 is FRNRAP in the germline V gene. V lost 6 bases to trimming and J lost 0 bases, with 18 bases between them. The CDR3 is 17 amino acids. This entry belongs to a study of spatial heterogeneity in lung cancer. On the study more broadly: Tumor regions showed TCR transcript counts that correlated strongly with a T cell module score from matched bulk RNA-seq. Study outcomes and limitations: Mutation counts in tumors were tracked by counts of expanded intratumoral alpha and beta TCRs.

Time point indicated: sample taken at primary tumor resection. This rearrangement joins TRBV12-5 to TRBJ2-4; D is unclear. Sequencing used lung tumor tissue, obtained at surgery. The clonotype comes from a male donor with early-stage non-small cell lung cancer. The CDR3 here is CASGITSVDLAKNIQYF. The CDR3 DNA reads TGTGCTAGTGGCATAACAAGCGTAGACCTAGCCAAAAACATTCAGTACTTC.